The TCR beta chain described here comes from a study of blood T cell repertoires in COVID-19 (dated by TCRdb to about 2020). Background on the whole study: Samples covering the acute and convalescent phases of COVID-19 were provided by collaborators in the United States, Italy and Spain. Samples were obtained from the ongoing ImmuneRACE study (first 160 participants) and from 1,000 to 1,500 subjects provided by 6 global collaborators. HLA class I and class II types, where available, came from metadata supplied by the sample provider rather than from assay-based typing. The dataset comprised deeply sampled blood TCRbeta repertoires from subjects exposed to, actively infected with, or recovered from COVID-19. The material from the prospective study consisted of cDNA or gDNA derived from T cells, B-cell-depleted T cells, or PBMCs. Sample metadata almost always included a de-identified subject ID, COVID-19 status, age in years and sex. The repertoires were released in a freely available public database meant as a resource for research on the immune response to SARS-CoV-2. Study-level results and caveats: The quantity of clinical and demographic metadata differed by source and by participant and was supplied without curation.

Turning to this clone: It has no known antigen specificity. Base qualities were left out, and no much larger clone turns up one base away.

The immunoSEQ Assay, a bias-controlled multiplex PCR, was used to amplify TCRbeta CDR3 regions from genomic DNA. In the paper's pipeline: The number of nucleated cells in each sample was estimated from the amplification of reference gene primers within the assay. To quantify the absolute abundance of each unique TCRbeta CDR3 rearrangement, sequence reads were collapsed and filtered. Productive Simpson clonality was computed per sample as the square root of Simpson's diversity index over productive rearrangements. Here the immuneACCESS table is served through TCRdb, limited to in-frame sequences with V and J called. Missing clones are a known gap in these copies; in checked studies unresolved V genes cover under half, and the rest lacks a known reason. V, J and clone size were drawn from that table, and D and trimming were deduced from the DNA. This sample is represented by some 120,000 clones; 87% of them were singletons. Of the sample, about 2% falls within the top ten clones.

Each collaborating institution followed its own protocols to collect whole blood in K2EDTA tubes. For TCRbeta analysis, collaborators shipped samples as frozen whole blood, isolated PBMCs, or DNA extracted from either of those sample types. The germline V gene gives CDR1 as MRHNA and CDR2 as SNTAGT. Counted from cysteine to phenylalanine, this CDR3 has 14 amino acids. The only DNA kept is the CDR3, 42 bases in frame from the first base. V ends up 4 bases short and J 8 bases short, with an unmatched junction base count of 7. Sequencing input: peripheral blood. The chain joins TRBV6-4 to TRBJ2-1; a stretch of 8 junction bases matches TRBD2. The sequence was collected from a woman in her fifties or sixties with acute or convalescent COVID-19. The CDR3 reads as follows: CASSVTGLGDEQFF. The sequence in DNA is TGTGCCAGCAGTGTAACGGGACTAGGGGATGAGCAGTTCTTC.